Presented here are 18 T cell receptor beta chains from one specimen sequenced in a study of T cell changes during pregnancy in multiple sclerosis. Measured with immunoSEQ multiplex PCR; TCRdb has only the in-frame clones, and not every one. Among 85,000 to 100,000 clones listed, roughly 92% were seen once. The source material was peripheral blood, sampled in the first trimester of pregnancy. These TCRs come from a female donor with multiple sclerosis, enrolled in a pregnancy study.

V usage is TRBV7-2 and J usage is TRBJ2-3, with TRBD1 matching over 11 bases. Germline V gene lookup returns CDR1 SGHTA and CDR2 FQGNSA. The CDR3 contains 15 residues. V gave up 6 bases and J gave up 6 bases; unmatched junction bases: 8. DNA for the CDR3: TGTGCCAGCAGTTCCCCCGGGACAGGGGGTGATACGCAGTATTTT. Protein product: CASSSPGTGGDTQYF.

The chain employs TRBV5-1 and TRBJ2-2, with 13 bases identical to TRBD2. This CDR3 contains 15 residues. V lost 3 bases to trimming and J lost 5 bases; unmatched junction nucleotides: 1. In germline, CDR1 is SGHRS, CDR2 YFSETQ. The chain's CDR3 is CASSWGLAGTGELFF. CDR3 bases: TGCGCCAGCAGCTGGGGACTAGCGGGAACCGGGGAGCTGTTTTTT.

The chain is built from TRBV14 and TRBJ2-7; TRBD1 is a possible D gene (5 bases). Germline V gene lookup returns CDR1 SGHDN and CDR2 FVKESK. The CDR3 totals 14 residues. V lost 4 bases and J 2 bases, leaving 12 bases between the germline ends. The CDR3 DNA sequence: TGTGCCAGCAGCCGGCTTGGGGCAGCCTACGAGCAGTACTTC. This codes for CASSRLGAAYEQYF.

The chain recombines TRBV9 with TRBJ1-1; D uncertain. CDR1 SGDLS and CDR2 YYNGEE come from the germline V gene. The length of the CDR3 is 14 residues. V was trimmed by 6 bases and J by 0 bases, leaving 12 bases between them. DNA of the CDR3: TGTGCCAGCACCGTTGACAACTTGAACACTGAAGCTTTCTTT. Translated: CASTVDNLNTEAFF.

The chain has TRBV28 and TRBJ2-1; possibly TRBD1 for D (6 bases). The CDR3 totals 11 residues. Germline loops: CDR1 MDHEN, CDR2 SYDVKM. V lost 11 bases and J lost 10, with 15 bases in between. This chain's CDR3 is CACGGPREQFF. CDR3 coding DNA: TGTGCCTGTGGGGGCCCACGGGAGCAGTTCTTC.

This clone was recorded only once. This sequence joins TRBV14 and TRBJ2-1; maybe TRBD2 (5 bases). CDR3 length: 16 residues. Trimming cost V 4 bases and J 2 bases, with 15 bases left between them. Germline V gene data show CDR1 as SGHDN and CDR2 as FVKESK. The CDR3 spells CASSRIIGNAYNEQFF. DNA for the CDR3: TGTGCCAGCAGCCGAATCATCGGGAACGCCTACAATGAGCAGTTCTTC.

The chain links TRBV13 to TRBJ1-5; D gene uncertain. Trimming pared 1 base from V and 6 bases from J, leaving 4 bases between. This CDR3 is 12 amino acids long. Per the germline V gene, CDR1 is PRHDT and CDR2 is FYEKMQ (reference sequence). This CDR3 reads CASSLDGQPQHF. In DNA form, the CDR3 reads TGTGCCAGCAGCTTAGACGGTCAGCCCCAGCATTTT.

The chain employs TRBV28 and TRBJ1-5; 8 bases align to TRBD1. This CDR3 is 14 amino acids long. Trimming cost V 5 bases and J 12 bases; bases outside gene matches: 12. CDR1 is MDHEN, CDR2 SYDVKM, per germline. The CDR3 reads CASSRPGTGRGQHF. The CDR3 coding sequence is TGTGCCAGCAGTCGTCCCGGGACAGGACGGGGCCAGCATTTT.

The chain combines TRBV14 with TRBJ2-7, with 10 bases matching TRBD2. Germline V gene sequence: CDR1 SGHDN, CDR2 FVKESK. The junction had 10 bases not matched to a gene; V was cut back by 8 bases and J by 0 bases. This CDR3 has 16 residues. This CDR3 reads CASRTSGLADSYEQYF. In DNA form, the CDR3 reads TGTGCCAGCCGAACAAGCGGACTAGCGGACTCCTACGAGCAGTACTTC.

The gene calls are TRBV19 and TRBJ2-1; a weak D match, TRBD1 (5 bases). This CDR3 has 15 residues. The V end lost 0 bases, the J end lost 4 bases, and 10 bases lay between the germline ends. Germline CDR1 is LNHDA and CDR2 is SQIVND (reference sequence). This CDR3 reads CASSIDQGSYNEQFF. The CDR3 DNA reads as TGTGCCAGTAGTATAGATCAGGGTTCTTACAATGAGCAGTTCTTC. Together with reference TRBV19 and TRBJ2-1, the CDR3 gives the full variable domain: DGGITQSPKYLFRKEGQNVTLSCEQNLNHDAMYWYRQDPGQGLRLIYYSQIVNDFQKGDIAEGYSVSREKKESFPLTVTSAQKNPTAFYLCASSIDQGSYNEQFFGPGTRLTVL.

The rearrangement joins TRBV7-2 to TRBJ2-3; D is uncertain. Looked up from germline, CDR1 is SGHTA and CDR2 is FQGNSA. V dropped 3 bases and J dropped 1 base, with 20 bases sitting between them. The length of the CDR3 is 18 residues. CDR3 sequence reads: CASSLAASYRPGTDTQYF. The CDR3 DNA follows: TGTGCCAGCAGCTTGGCGGCTAGTTACCGCCCTGGCACAGATACGCAGTATTTT.

The chain joins TRBV7-6 to TRBJ1-5; no firm D call. V was clipped by 11 bases and J by 2 bases, with 13 bases between them. Germline loops: CDR1 SGHVS, CDR2 FNYEAQ. This CDR3 is 13 amino acids long. CDR3: CAVSDSGNQPQHF. CDR3 coding DNA: TGTGCCGTATCTGATTCGGGCAATCAGCCCCAGCATTTT.

This chain joins TRBV7-9 and TRBJ2-1; the match to TRBD2 covers 7 bases. The V segment lost 6 bases and the J segment 4 bases; nucleotides outside the gene matches: 12. Germline V lookup: CDR1 SEHNR, CDR2 FQNEAQ (reference sequence). The CDR3 has 16 residues. As DNA, the CDR3 is TGTGCCAGCAGTCGCATACCGGGACTATTTTACAATGAGCAGTTCTTC. This encodes CASSRIPGLFYNEQFF.

This rearrangement joins TRBV7-6 to TRBJ2-7; no reliable D call. Trimming removed 2 bases at V and 3 bases at J, with 11 bases between. Per the germline V gene, CDR1 is SGHVS and CDR2 is FNYEAQ. The CDR3 sequence is 14 residues long. The CDR3 bases are TGTGCCAGCAGCTTAACCCAGAACCTCTACGAGCAGTACTTC. It is translated as CASSLTQNLYEQYF.

The chain employs TRBV7-2 and TRBJ1-4; the D is unclear. Germline loops: CDR1 SGHTA, CDR2 FQGNSA. V lost 5 bases, J lost 7 bases, and 20 bases lay in between. This CDR3 comprises 16 residues. For the CDR3, the DNA is TGTGCCAGCAGCCCCTGGACTGGTCACCCTGGTGAAAAACTGTTTTTT. Its translation: CASSPWTGHPGEKLFF. The complete variable domain, with remaining parts taken from reference TRBV7-2 and TRBJ1-4, reads GAGVSQSPSNKVTEKGKDVELRCDPISGHTALYWYRQSLGQGLEFLIYFQGNSAPDKSGLPSDRFSAERTGGSVSTLTIQRTQQEDSAVYLCASSPWTGHPGEKLFFGSGTQLSVL.

The chain employs TRBV11-3 and TRBJ2-1; TRBD2 matches at 9 bases. The J segment lost 1 base and the V segment lost 5 bases, leaving 3 bases of the junction unmatched. The CDR3 runs 15 residues. Germline V CDR1 and CDR2: SGHNT, YENEEA. The CDR3, as DNA: TGTGCCAGCAGCCGTAGCGGGAGTTCCTACAATGAGCAGTTCTTC. Its translation: CASSRSGSSYNEQFF. The whole variable domain, remainder taken from reference TRBV11-3 and TRBJ2-1, is EAGVVQSPRYKIIEKKQPVAFWCNPISGHNTLYWYLQNLGQGPELLIRYENEEAVDDSQLPKDRFSAERLKGVDSTLKIQPAELGDSAVYLCASSRSGSSYNEQFFGPGTRLTVL.

The chain uses TRBV7-9 and TRBJ2-2; 9 bases align to TRBD1. The germline gives CDR1 SEHNR, CDR2 FQNEAQ (reference sequence). This CDR3 is 14 amino acids long. The junction had 2 bases not matched to a gene; V was cut back by 3 bases and J by 6 bases. Written as DNA, the CDR3 is TGTGCCAGCAGCTTGACAGGGGGTGCCGGGGAGCTGTTTTTT. Its protein is CASSLTGGAGELFF.

The V and J genes are TRBV7-2 and TRBJ1-5; the D is unclear. From germline, CDR1 is SGHTA and CDR2 FQGNSA. V lost 3 bases to trimming and J lost 5 bases, with 14 bases between them. The CDR3 totals 15 residues. The CDR3 is CASSLGGRVDQPQHF. DNA for the CDR3: TGTGCCAGCAGCTTGGGAGGGAGAGTGGATCAGCCCCAGCATTTT.